The 20 T cell receptor beta chains below all came from one sample that was sequenced in a study of blood T cell repertoires in COVID-19. Some clones are missing from TCRdb's copy, which holds only in-frame ones; the method was immunoSEQ multiplex PCR. This sample has 150,000 to 180,000 clones, with around 82% found just once. The source material was peripheral blood. The receptor source for this set is a man between 60 and 70 years old with COVID-19, enrolled during active disease.

The rearrangement joins TRBV6-5 to TRBJ1-6; 7 bases are a match to TRBD1. Germline V gene sequence: CDR1 MNHEY, CDR2 SVGAGI. The CDR3 is made up of 15 amino acids. The J segment lost 9 bases and the V segment lost 5 bases, leaving 10 bases of the junction unmatched. This CDR3 is CASSLFRGEGSPLHF. In DNA, the CDR3 is TGTGCCAGCAGTCTCTTCAGGGGGGAAGGTTCACCCCTCCACTTT.

This sequence joins TRBV9 and TRBJ2-7; D is uncertain. Trimming stripped 0 bases from V and 0 bases from J, with 7 bases between. Germline lookup yields CDR1 SGDLS and CDR2 YYNGEE. This CDR3 region has 14 residues. This CDR3 reads CASSVGRSSYEQYF. The CDR3 region has the DNA TGTGCCAGCAGCGTAGGGCGGAGCTCCTACGAGCAGTACTTC.

The chain couples TRBV11-3 to TRBJ1-2; TRBD1 might be the D (5 bases). Germline V gene lookup returns CDR1 SGHNT and CDR2 YENEEA. The V end was cut by 0 bases, the J end by 4 bases, with 9 bases between. CDR3 size: 14 residues. The CDR3 reads CASSLDGGIYGYTF. The CDR3 DNA follows: TGTGCCAGCAGCTTAGATGGGGGGATCTATGGCTACACCTTC.

This clone has a handful of counts. The V call is TRBV9, the J call TRBJ2-7; 8 bases match TRBD1. The CDR3 has 14 residues. Germline CDR1 SGDLS, CDR2 YYNGEE. Trimming at V came to 4 bases and at J to 3 bases, leaving 6 bases not matched to a gene. The CDR3: CASSPGTGYYEQYF. Written as DNA, the CDR3 is TGTGCCAGCAGCCCCGGGACAGGATACTACGAGCAGTACTTC.

The rearrangement links TRBV2 to TRBJ1-1; tentative D call: TRBD1 (5 bases). CDR3 length: 13 amino acids. With 4 bases removed from V and 1 base from J, the gap between germline ends came to 7 bases. The germline gives CDR1 SNHLY, CDR2 FYNNEI. The CDR3: CASSGDRNTEAFF. For the CDR3, the DNA is TGTGCCAGCAGTGGCGACAGGAACACTGAAGCTTTCTTT. The entire variable domain, with the rest obtained from reference TRBV2 and TRBJ1-1, is as follows: EPEVTQTPSHQVTQMGQEVILRCVPISNHLYFYWYRQILGQKVEFLVSFYNNEISEKSEIFDDQFSVERPDGSNFTLKIRSTKLEDSAMYFCASSGDRNTEAFFGQGTRLTVV.

This rearrangement joins TRBV29-1 to TRBJ1-6; D uncertain. Germline CDR1 and CDR2: SQVTM and ANQGSEA. Trimming cost V 1 base and J 5 bases, with 9 bases left between them. The CDR3 loop spans 14 amino acids. The CDR3 DNA sequence: TGCAGCGTTGAAGTGGGAGGGAATAATTCACCCCTCCACTTT. It specifies CSVEVGGNNSPLHF.

V is TRBV19 and J is TRBJ1-4, with 7 bases lining up with TRBD1. This CDR3 region has 14 residues. The junction had 9 bases not matched to a gene; V was cut back by 7 bases and J by 7 bases. Germline lookup yields CDR1 LNHDA and CDR2 SQIVND (reference sequence). The CDR3 DNA is TGTGCCAGTACTGAAGGGGGCAAGGTTGAAAAACTGTTTTTT. Amino acids: CASTEGGKVEKLFF.

J is TRBJ2-5 and V is TRBV5-5; tentative D call: TRBD1 (6 bases). The germline gives CDR1 SGHKS, CDR2 YYEKEE (reference sequence). The ends were cut back, 7 bases at V and 1 base at J, with 14 bases in the middle. The CDR3 covers 14 residues. Written as DNA, the CDR3 is TGTGCCAGCGTCCCCGGGACAACCCAAGAGACCCAGTACTTC. It specifies CASVPGTTQETQYF. Filled out from reference TRBV5-5 and TRBJ2-5, the complete variable domain reads DAGVTQSPTHLIKTRGQQVTLRCSPISGHKSVSWYQQVLGQGPQFIFQYYEKEERGRGNFPDRFSARQFPNYSSELNVNALLLGDSALYLCASVPGTTQETQYFGPGTRLLVL.

Concerning this clone itself: The same CDR3 can be traced to other DNA sequences in this sample. The chain links TRBV5-1 to TRBJ1-2, with 7 nucleotides matching TRBD1. This CDR3 region has 14 residues. Germline V CDR1 and CDR2: SGHRS, YFSETQ. Germline trimming cut 0 bases from V and 4 bases from J; bases unmatched to any gene: 3. CDR3 DNA: TGCGCCAGCAGCTTGGGGGGACAGTCCTATGGCTACACCTTC. It yields the protein CASSLGGQSYGYTF.

The chain is built from TRBV12-5 and TRBJ2-2; 11 bases agree with TRBD2. This CDR3 contains 15 residues. CDR1 LGHNT and CDR2 FRNRAP come from the germline V gene. The trim removed 0 bases at V and 7 bases at J, leaving 1 base unmatched. Here the CDR3 DNA reads TGTGCTAGTGGTTTGGTACTAGCGGGAGTCGGGGAGCTGTTTTTT. It encodes CASGLVLAGVGELFF.

The chain uses TRBV5-8 and TRBJ2-1; a possible D gene is TRBD1 (5 bases). CDR3 length: 15 amino acids. V lost 4 bases and J lost 3, with 14 bases in between. Per the germline V gene, CDR1 is SGHTS and CDR2 is YDEGEE. The CDR3 here is CASSPQGIVYNEQFF. As DNA, the CDR3 is TGTGCCAGCAGCCCCCAGGGAATTGTCTACAATGAGCAGTTCTTC. The complete variable domain, with remaining parts taken from reference TRBV5-8 and TRBJ2-1, reads EAGVTQSPTHLIKTRGQQATLRCSPISGHTSVYWYQQALGLGLQFLLWYDEGEERNRGNFPPRFSGRQFPNYSSELNVNALELEDSALYLCASSPQGIVYNEQFFGPGTRLTVL.

The chain combines TRBV19 with TRBJ2-1; TRBD1 agrees at 8 bases. This CDR3 is built from 14 residues. Per the germline V gene, CDR1 is LNHDA and CDR2 is SQIVND (reference sequence). Trimming removed 5 bases from V and 9 bases from J; junction bases left unmatched: 9. As DNA, the CDR3 is TGTGCCAGTAGTGGGGCAGGGGGCACGGGTGAGCAGTTCTTC. As protein: CASSGAGGTGEQFF.

The chain recombines TRBV25-1 with TRBJ2-5, with D maybe TRBD2 (7 bases). Trimming cost V 4 bases and J 5 bases, with 23 bases left between them. The CDR3 covers 17 residues. Looked up from germline, CDR1 is MGHDK and CDR2 is SYGVNS. The CDR3 is CASSAGFVGGLRETQYF. CDR3 coding DNA: TGTGCCAGCAGTGCTGGGTTTGTGGGGGGGCTCCGGGAGACCCAGTACTTC.

This clone has a single count. The CDR3, as DNA: TGTGCCAGCAGCTTGGGTGGAGCCCCCGGGGAGCTGTTTTTT. It yields the protein CASSLGGAPGELFF. This chain joins TRBV11-3 and TRBJ2-2, with D unclear. The CDR3 has 14 residues. Germline-derived CDR1 and CDR2 are SGHNT and YENEEA. Trimming took off 3 bases at V and 6 bases at J, with 11 bases between the two ends.

The chain couples TRBV6-5 to TRBJ1-1, with 9 nucleotides matching TRBD1. CDR3 length: 16 residues. Trimming cost V 0 bases and J 7 bases; bases outside gene matches: 9. The germline V gene has CDR1 MNHEY and CDR2 SVGAGI. CDR3 loop: CASSYSITGTGFEAFF. In DNA, the CDR3 is TGTGCCAGCAGTTACTCGATCACCGGGACAGGGTTTGAAGCTTTCTTT.

For this clone: The same CDR3 can be traced to other DNA sequences in this sample. The genes are TRBV19 and TRBJ2-5; 11 nucleotides match TRBD1. Germline lookup yields CDR1 LNHDA and CDR2 SQIVND (reference sequence). The CDR3 has 14 residues. The V segment lost 6 bases and the J segment 4 bases; nucleotides outside the gene matches: 4. In DNA form, the CDR3 reads TGTGCCAGTAGGAGGACAGGGGGCAGAGAGACCCAGTACTTC. This codes for CASRRTGGRETQYF.

The table lists this clone with a count of one. The chain links TRBV14 to TRBJ2-1, with D uncertain. The V end lost 0 bases, the J end lost 1 base, and 10 bases lay between the germline ends. The CDR3 has 16 amino acids. Per the germline V gene, CDR1 is SGHDN and CDR2 is FVKESK. The CDR3, as DNA: TGTGCCAGCAGCCAAGATGCTAGTAGGTCCTACAATGAGCAGTTCTTC. It is translated as CASSQDASRSYNEQFF.

The table lists this clone with a count of one. J is TRBJ2-2 and V is TRBV4-3; D is possibly TRBD1 (6 bases). The V gene's germline CDR1 is LGHNA and CDR2 YSLEER. The CDR3 consists of 15 residues. The V gene lost 0 bases and the J gene lost 7 bases, with 12 bases spanning the gap. For the CDR3, the DNA is TGCGCCAGCAGCCAAGATCGGACAGAAATCGGGGAGCTGTTTTTT. Translating it yields CASSQDRTEIGELFF.

The chain links TRBV7-2 to TRBJ2-1; tentatively, D is TRBD2 (5 bases). CDR1 and CDR2 (germline): SGHTA, FQGNSA. V was shortened by 4 bases and J by 6 bases, with 10 bases between the two germline ends. The CDR3 contains 13 residues. CDR3 protein: CASSWRTLNEQFF. Here the CDR3 DNA reads TGTGCCAGCAGCTGGAGGACCCTCAATGAGCAGTTCTTC.

V and J are TRBV6-5 and TRBJ2-6; a weak D match, TRBD1 (6 bases). Trimming removed 2 bases from V and 0 bases from J, with 8 bases in between. Germline assignment: CDR1 MNHEY and CDR2 SVGAGI. There are 16 residues in the CDR3. The CDR3 is CASSYGQHSGANVLTF. As DNA, the CDR3 is TGTGCCAGCAGTTACGGACAGCACTCTGGGGCCAACGTCCTGACTTTC.